The 21 T cell receptor beta chains presented below share a single source sample, sequenced in a study of vaccination effects on CD4 cells after COVID-19. An approximately ten-day culture period preceded the isolation of CD4+ T cells. PCR showed that the person got SARS-CoV-2 infection at some point between March and December 2020. Participants received two doses of either the BNT162b2 or mRNA-1273 vaccine. Profiled with immunoSEQ multiplex PCR; TCRdb holds only in-frame clones, not every one. Among around 50,000 clones listed, about 76% were seen once. These receptors have no known antigen. The sample in question was CD4+ T cells from PBMCs cultured without peptide, obtained after COVID-19 vaccination. The receptors were sampled from a human donor who had a prior SARS-CoV-2 infection.

This chain connects TRBV6-4 to TRBJ2-3; no definite D call. Trimming left V 6 bases short and J 0 bases short, with 7 bases between. The germline CDR1 and CDR2 sequences are MRHNA and SNTAGT. The CDR3 is made up of 13 amino acids. The CDR3 sequence: CASSPGSTDTQYF. For the CDR3, the DNA is TGTGCCAGCAGCCCCGGGAGCACAGATACGCAGTATTTT.

V is TRBV4-2 and J is TRBJ2-3; the D gene is possibly TRBD2 (5 bases). CDR1 and CDR2 from the germline V gene are LGHNA and YNFKEQ. Trimming left V 1 base short and J 2 bases short, with 13 bases between. The CDR3 is 16 residues long. The CDR3: CASSQGVAGATDTQYF. CDR3 nucleotide sequence: TGTGCCAGCAGCCAAGGCGTTGCGGGCGCCACAGATACGCAGTATTTT.

This sequence joins TRBV3-1 (or the pseudogene TRBV3-2) and TRBJ2-1, with 10 bases aligning to TRBD2. The CDR3 has 16 amino acids. Germline CDR1 reads LGHDT; CDR2 reads YNNKEL (reference sequence). The trim removed 3 bases at V and 5 bases at J, leaving 7 bases unmatched. The CDR3 loop reads CASSHLERGGNNEQFF. The CDR3 DNA follows: TGTGCCAGCAGCCACCTAGAGCGGGGGGGAAACAATGAGCAGTTCTTC.

This clone was recorded a few times. The chain joins TRBV4-1 to TRBJ2-1, with TRBD1 matching 10 bases. The CDR3 length is 15 residues. Per the germline V gene, CDR1 is MGHRA and CDR2 is YSYEKL. Trimming removed 1 base from V and 7 bases from J; junction bases left unmatched: 4. The CDR3 here is CASSQGQGAWNEQFF. The CDR3 DNA reads as TGCGCCAGCAGCCAAGGACAGGGGGCGTGGAATGAGCAGTTCTTC.

This clone came up a few times. The chain couples TRBV7-9 to TRBJ1-4, with D possibly TRBD1 on 6 matching bases. V lost 7 bases and J lost 0, with 18 bases in between. This CDR3 is built from 17 residues. In germline, CDR1 is SEHNR, CDR2 FQNEAQ (reference sequence). CDR3 sequence reads: CASTPSGAPSTNEKLFF. The CDR3 DNA reads TGTGCCAGCACACCCTCGGGGGCCCCGTCAACTAATGAAAAACTGTTTTTT.

In this sample, this clone turned up a few times. V usage is TRBV4-2 and J usage is TRBJ2-3; 8 bases agree with TRBD2. The V segment lost 0 bases and the J segment 6 bases; nucleotides outside the gene matches: 5. Germline lookup yields CDR1 LGHNA and CDR2 YNFKEQ. This CDR3 has 15 amino acids. The chain's CDR3 is CASSQDDGRADTQYF. The DNA for the CDR3 is TGTGCCAGCAGCCAAGATGACGGGAGGGCGGATACGCAGTATTTT.

This clone has just one count. V and J are TRBV5-8 and TRBJ1-4; 8 positions match TRBD1. The CDR3 length is 14 residues. Per the germline V gene, CDR1 is SGHTS and CDR2 is YDEGEE. With 5 bases clipped from V and 7 bases from J, the junction kept 7 bases outside the gene matches. CDR3 sequence (DNA): TGTGCCAGCAGGAGACGACAGGGGAGTGAAAAACTGTTTTTT. It is translated as CASRRRQGSEKLFF.

V and J are TRBV7-3 and TRBJ2-6; 10 nucleotides align to TRBD1. This CDR3 is built from 17 residues. Germline-derived CDR1 and CDR2 are SGHTA and FQGTGA. The junction had 6 bases not matched to a gene; V was cut back by 4 bases and J by 3 bases. The chain's CDR3 is CASSSSTGGFGANVLTF. CDR3 DNA: TGTGCCAGCAGCTCCTCGACAGGGGGCTTTGGGGCCAACGTCCTGACTTTC.

In this sample, this clone turned up a few times. The rearrangement joins TRBV5-4 to TRBJ2-7; D is possibly TRBD1 (5 bases). Germline V CDR1 and CDR2: SGHNT, YYREEE (reference sequence). Between the trimmed V and J ends, which lost 0 bases and 3 bases, there was a span of 10 bases. This CDR3 spans 14 amino acids. This CDR3 reads CASSLGRVGYEQYF. The CDR3 DNA follows: TGTGCCAGCAGCTTGGGCAGGGTTGGCTACGAGCAGTACTTC.

This chain joins TRBV5-1 and TRBJ2-3; possible D gene TRBD1, 6 bases. Germline V lookup: CDR1 SGHRS, CDR2 YFSETQ. With 6 bases removed from V and 5 bases from J, the gap between germline ends came to 19 bases. The CDR3 is 15 amino acids. The CDR3 region is CASIQIPGQRDTQYF. In DNA, the CDR3 is TGCGCCAGCATCCAGATACCGGGACAAAGAGATACGCAGTATTTT.

The V and J genes are TRBV19 and TRBJ2-1; 7 bases map to TRBD2. The germline gives CDR1 LNHDA, CDR2 SQIVND (reference sequence). Unmatched junction bases numbered 0, after V lost 1 base and J lost 0 bases. The CDR3 contains 15 residues. For the CDR3, the DNA is TGTGCCAGTAGTATAGGGACTAGCTCCTACAATGAGCAGTTCTTC. This gives the protein CASSIGTSSYNEQFF.

The V call is TRBV4-2, the J call TRBJ2-1, with TRBD2 matching 13 bases. Germline V lookup: CDR1 LGHNA, CDR2 YNFKEQ. This CDR3 spans 17 amino acids. The V and J ends lost 4 bases and 9 bases, in that order; junction bases with no gene match: 12. CDR3 amino acids: CASSPRTSGGPGGEQFF. CDR3 DNA sequence: TGTGCCAGCAGCCCTAGGACTAGCGGGGGCCCCGGGGGTGAGCAGTTCTTC.

The chain carries TRBV24-1 and TRBJ2-1; TRBD1 agrees at 7 bases. CDR1 KGHDR and CDR2 SFDVKD come from the germline V gene. V shed 3 bases and J 13 bases; nucleotides not matched to a gene: 8. The CDR3 has 13 amino acids. The CDR3 DNA reads TGTGCCACCAGTGATGAGCGACAGGGTCTTCAGTTCTTC. This gives the protein CATSDERQGLQFF.

The CDR3 here is CSVPPWGAFF. In nucleotides, the CDR3 is TGCAGCGTTCCCCCGTGGGGTGCTTTCTTT. The J gene is TRBJ1-1, the V gene TRBV29-1; the D is unclear. The V gene's germline CDR1 is SQVTM and CDR2 ANQGSEA. The CDR3 is made up of 10 amino acids. V shed 5 bases and J shed 11 bases, with 12 bases lying between them.

The CDR3 loop is CASSLTGVAFF. The CDR3 nucleotides read TGTGCCAGCAGCTTGACAGGTGTTGCTTTCTTT. The V gene is TRBV7-9, the J gene TRBJ1-1; a weak D match, TRBD1 (6 bases). The CDR3 covers 11 residues. Germline CDR1 reads SEHNR; CDR2 reads FQNEAQ (reference sequence). Trimming left V 3 bases short and J 11 bases short, with 10 bases between.

This clone was detected a few times. The genes are TRBV30 and TRBJ2-1; 9 positions agree with TRBD2. V was clipped by 3 bases and J by 7 bases; unmatched bases: 7. Germline CDR1 and CDR2: GTSNPN and SVGIG (reference sequence). The CDR3 is 14 amino acids. The CDR3 sequence is CAWRAGGSTNEQFF. The CDR3 DNA is TGTGCCTGGAGAGCGGGGGGATCCACAAATGAGCAGTTCTTC.

A word on this clone: Additional DNA sequences in this sample encode the identical CDR3. The chain employs TRBV7-2 and TRBJ2-5; no definite D call. The CDR3 loop spans 12 amino acids. Per germline, CDR1 SGHTA and CDR2 FQGNSA. Trimming took off 3 bases at V and 4 bases at J, with 6 bases between the two ends. In DNA, the CDR3 is TGTGCCAGCAGCTTGGCTCGAGAGACCCAGTACTTC. The encoded protein is CASSLARETQYF.

V is TRBV4-2 and J is TRBJ2-2; tentative D call: TRBD1 (6 bases). Trimming took 1 base from V and 6 from J, leaving 12 bases between them. The CDR3 totals 15 residues. Germline V lookup: CDR1 LGHNA, CDR2 YNFKEQ. CDR3 nucleotide sequence: TGTGCCAGCAGCCAAGTGGGGGCTTCCCCCGGGGAGCTGTTTTTT. Its translation is CASSQVGASPGELFF.

The chain is built from TRBV6-5 and TRBJ2-3; 8 positions agree with TRBD2. Germline lookup yields CDR1 MNHEY and CDR2 SVGAGI. Trimming removed 5 bases from V and 8 bases from J; junction bases left unmatched: 6. This CDR3 has 13 residues. CDR3: CASSPAGDITQYF. As DNA, the CDR3 is TGTGCCAGCAGTCCAGCGGGAGATATTACGCAGTATTTT.

This chain joins TRBV27 and TRBJ2-3; D is perhaps TRBD1 (6 bases). Germline assignment: CDR1 MNHEY and CDR2 SMNVEV (reference sequence). Trimming removed 7 bases at V and 3 bases at J, with 8 bases between. This CDR3 comprises 12 residues. The CDR3 sequence: CASTQGTDTQYF. The CDR3 coding sequence is TGTGCCAGCACCCAGGGGACAGATACGCAGTATTTT.

This rearrangement joins TRBV15 to TRBJ1-2; TRBD1 is a possible D gene (6 bases). Trimming took 0 bases from V and 14 from J, leaving 22 bases between them. Germline assignment: CDR1 LNHNV and CDR2 YYDKDF (reference sequence). The CDR3 is 15 amino acids. The CDR3 coding sequence is TGTGCCACCAGCAGAGATGGGAGAGGGGGGCCGTTACCGACCTTC. It encodes CATSRDGRGGPLPTF.